The T cell receptor (beta chain) described here comes from a study of response to subunit inactivated influenza vaccine. Study-wide findings and caveats: Only a handful of new T cells, the authors suggested, are recruited with each seasonal influenza vaccination.

TCRdb re-analysed the RT-PCR reads in MiXCR, keeping a single row per CDR3 protein. The sample includes roughly 700,000 distinct CDR3 sequences, roughly 13% of them seen just once. Looked up from germline, CDR1 is SGHRS and CDR2 is YFSETQ. The germline V and J ends were trimmed by 4 bases and 0 bases, with 16 bases remaining between them. The CDR3 has 16 amino acids. This clonotype was recorded at least ten times. No antigen is known for it. The sample was PBMCs from blood, taken about 14 days before vaccination. This receptor was taken from a man in his forties or fifties who received an inactivated influenza vaccine. The chain couples TRBV5-1 to TRBJ1-2, with TRBD1 as a possible D gene (6 bases). The CDR3 sequence: CASSQRPQGSNYGYTF. For the CDR3, the DNA is TGCGCCAGCAGCCAACGCCCCCAGGGGTCTAACTATGGCTACACCTTC. Full variable domain (missing parts from reference TRBV5-1 and TRBJ1-2): KAGVTQTPRYLIKTRGQQVTLSCSPISGHRSVSWYQQTPGQGLQFLFEYFSETQRNKGNFPGRFSGRQFSNSRSEMNVSTLELGDSALYLCASSQRPQGSNYGYTFGSGTRLTVV.